This T cell receptor (beta chain) was recorded in a study of blood T cell repertoires in COVID-19. TCRdb's copy holds only in-frame clones and misses some; the assay was immunoSEQ multiplex PCR. The table lists approximately 200,000 clones, approximately 86% of them singletons. Cohort placement rested on clinical history that participants reported themselves. Trimming left V 2 bases short and J 0 bases short, with 3 bases between. Per the germline V gene, CDR1 is KGHSH and CDR2 is LQKENI. CDR3 length: 13 amino acids. Sequencing was done on a sample of PBMCs or T cells enriched from blood (not recorded which). This receptor was identified in a woman between 25 and 40 years old who had been exposed to COVID-19. The rearrangement joins TRBV18 to TRBJ2-3, with D uncertain. The CDR3 here is CASSPTSTDTQYF. The CDR3 nucleotides read TGTGCCAGCTCACCAACAAGCACAGATACGCAGTATTTT. Full variable domain (missing parts from reference TRBV18 and TRBJ2-3): NAGVMQNPRHLVRRRGQEARLRCSPMKGHSHVYWYRQLPEEGLKFMVYLQKENIIDESGMPKERFSAEFPKEGPSILRIQQVVRGDSAAYFCASSPTSTDTQYFGPGTRLTVL.